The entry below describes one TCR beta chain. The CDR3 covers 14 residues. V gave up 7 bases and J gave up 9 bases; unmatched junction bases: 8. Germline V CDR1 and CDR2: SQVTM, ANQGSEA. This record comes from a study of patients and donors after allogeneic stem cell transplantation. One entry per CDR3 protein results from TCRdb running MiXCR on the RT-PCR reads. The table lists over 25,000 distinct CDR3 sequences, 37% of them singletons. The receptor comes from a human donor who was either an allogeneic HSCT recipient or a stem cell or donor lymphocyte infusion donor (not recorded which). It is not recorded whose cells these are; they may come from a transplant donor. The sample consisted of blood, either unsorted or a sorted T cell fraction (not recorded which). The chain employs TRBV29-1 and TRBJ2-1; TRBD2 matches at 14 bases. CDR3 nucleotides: TGCAGCGAAGACCCGGGACTAGCGGGAGTTGAGCAGTTCTTC. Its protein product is CSEDPGLAGVEQFF.